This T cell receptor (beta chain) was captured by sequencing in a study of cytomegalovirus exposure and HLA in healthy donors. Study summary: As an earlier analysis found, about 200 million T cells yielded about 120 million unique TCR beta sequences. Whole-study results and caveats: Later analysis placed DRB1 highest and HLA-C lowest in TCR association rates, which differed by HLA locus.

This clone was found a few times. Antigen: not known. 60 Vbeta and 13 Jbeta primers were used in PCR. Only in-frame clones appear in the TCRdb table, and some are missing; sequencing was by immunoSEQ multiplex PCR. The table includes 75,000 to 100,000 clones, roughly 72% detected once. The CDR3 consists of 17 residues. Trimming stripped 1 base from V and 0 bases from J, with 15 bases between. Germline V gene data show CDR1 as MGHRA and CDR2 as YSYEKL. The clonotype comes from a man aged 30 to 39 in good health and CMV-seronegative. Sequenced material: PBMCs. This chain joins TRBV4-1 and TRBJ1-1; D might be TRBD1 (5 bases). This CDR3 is CASSQVGIQELNTEAFF. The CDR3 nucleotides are TGCGCCAGCAGCCAAGTGGGGATACAGGAATTGAACACTGAAGCTTTCTTT.